This T cell receptor beta chain was retrieved from a study of technical replicates of blood from a handful of donors. Some clones are missing from TCRdb's copy, which holds only in-frame ones; the method was immunoSEQ multiplex PCR. The sample carries just over 95,000 clones, 95% recorded once. Germline assignment: CDR1 SGHDT and CDR2 YYEEEE. CDR3 length equals 15 residues. Trimming took 4 bases from V and 6 from J, leaving 19 bases between them. The sequence came from a human donor in good health. What was sequenced was T cells isolated from PBMCs. The genes are TRBV5-6 and TRBJ1-2; D may be TRBD1 (6 bases). The CDR3 DNA is TGTGCCAGCAGCCGATCCCCACAGGGCTTGGATGGCTACACCTTC. Its protein product is CASSRSPQGLDGYTF.